Below, one T cell receptor beta chain is given with its context. The antigen is undetermined. Being one base from a much bigger clone, this may be a read error. From the 5' RACE reads, TCRdb called clonotypes with MiXCR, one entry per CDR3 protein. The profile shows about 160,000 distinct CDR3 sequences, around 7.2% of them singletons. Germline CDR1 is MNHEY and CDR2 is SMNVEV (reference sequence). V was shortened by 3 bases and J by 0 bases, with 2 bases between the two germline ends. This CDR3 is 13 amino acids long. These data come from a study of T cells after yellow fever vaccination. Study-wide results and caveats: Few clonotypes appeared in both CD4 and CD8 compartments.

The source is a man aged 18 to 29 who received the YFV17D yellow fever vaccine. The sequenced sample was CD4+ T cells sorted from PBMCs, obtained 5 days after the first yellow fever vaccination. The chain links TRBV27 to TRBJ2-2; D is unclear. CDR3 residues: CASSFANTGELFF. CDR3 nucleotide sequence: TGTGCCAGCAGTTTCGCGAACACCGGGGAGCTGTTTTTT.